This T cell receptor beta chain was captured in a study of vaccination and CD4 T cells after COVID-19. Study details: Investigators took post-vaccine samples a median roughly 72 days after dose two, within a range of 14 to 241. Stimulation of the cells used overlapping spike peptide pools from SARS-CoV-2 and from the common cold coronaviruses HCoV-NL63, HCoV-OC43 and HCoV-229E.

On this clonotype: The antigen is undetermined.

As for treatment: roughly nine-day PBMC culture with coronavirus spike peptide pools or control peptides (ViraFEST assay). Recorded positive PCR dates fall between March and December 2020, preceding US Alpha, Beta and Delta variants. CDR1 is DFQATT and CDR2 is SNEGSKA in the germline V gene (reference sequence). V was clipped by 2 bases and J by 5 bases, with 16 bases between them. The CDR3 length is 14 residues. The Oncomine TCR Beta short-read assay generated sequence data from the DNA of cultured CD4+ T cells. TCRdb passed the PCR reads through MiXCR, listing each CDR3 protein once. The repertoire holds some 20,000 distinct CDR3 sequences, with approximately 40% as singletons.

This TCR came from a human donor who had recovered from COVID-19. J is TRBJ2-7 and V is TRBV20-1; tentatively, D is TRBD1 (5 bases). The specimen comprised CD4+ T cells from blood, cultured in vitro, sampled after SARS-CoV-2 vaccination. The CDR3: CSARHSKGMNEQYF. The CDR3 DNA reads TGCAGTGCTAGACATTCTAAGGGGATGAACGAGCAGTACTTC.